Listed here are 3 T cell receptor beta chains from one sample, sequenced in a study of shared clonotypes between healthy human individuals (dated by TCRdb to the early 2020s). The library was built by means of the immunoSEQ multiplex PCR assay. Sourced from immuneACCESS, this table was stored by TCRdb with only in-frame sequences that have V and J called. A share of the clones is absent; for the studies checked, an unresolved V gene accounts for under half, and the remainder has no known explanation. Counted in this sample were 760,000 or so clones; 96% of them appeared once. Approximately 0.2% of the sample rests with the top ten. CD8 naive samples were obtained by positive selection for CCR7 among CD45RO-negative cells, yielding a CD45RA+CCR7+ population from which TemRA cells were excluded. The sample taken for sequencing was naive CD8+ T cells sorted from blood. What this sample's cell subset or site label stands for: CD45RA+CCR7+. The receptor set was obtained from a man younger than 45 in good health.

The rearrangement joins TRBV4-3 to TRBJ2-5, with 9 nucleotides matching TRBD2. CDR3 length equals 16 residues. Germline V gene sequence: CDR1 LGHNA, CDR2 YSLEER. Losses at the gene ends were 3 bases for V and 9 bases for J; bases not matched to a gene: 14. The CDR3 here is CASSHAGTSPPGAQYF. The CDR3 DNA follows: TGCGCCAGCAGCCACGCCGGGACTAGCCCTCCGGGGGCCCAGTACTTC.

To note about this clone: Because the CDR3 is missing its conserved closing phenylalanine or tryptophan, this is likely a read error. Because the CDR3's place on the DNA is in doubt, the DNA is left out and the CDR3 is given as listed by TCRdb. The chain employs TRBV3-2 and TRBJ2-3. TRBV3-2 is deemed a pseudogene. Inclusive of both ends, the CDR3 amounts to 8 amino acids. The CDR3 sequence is CASSQDPL.

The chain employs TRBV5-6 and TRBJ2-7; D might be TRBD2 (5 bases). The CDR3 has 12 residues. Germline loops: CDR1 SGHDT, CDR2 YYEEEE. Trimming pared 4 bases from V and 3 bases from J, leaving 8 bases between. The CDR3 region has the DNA TGTGCCAGCAGCCTCCGGGGCTACGAGCAGTACTTC. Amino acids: CASSLRGYEQYF.